This T cell receptor (beta chain) was sequenced for a study of early T cells in non-severe SARS-CoV-2 infection. One entry per CDR3 protein, called by TCRdb with MiXCR from the 5' RACE reads. The table records about 76,000 distinct CDR3 sequences, around 15% of them present only once. This clonotype showed up just a few times. The origin of this receptor is an adult who was a healthcare worker with PCR-confirmed SARS-CoV-2 infection or an uninfected control (not recorded which). Sequencing input: whole blood.

CDR3 coding DNA: TGCAGCGTTGAAGATTCGACTAGCGGGAGTTACGAGCAGTACTTC. It specifies CSVEDSTSGSYEQYF. This chain connects TRBV29-1 to TRBJ2-7, with 12 bases identical to TRBD2. Losses at the gene ends were 0 bases for V and 4 bases for J; bases not matched to a gene: 4. The germline V gene has CDR1 SQVTM and CDR2 ANQGSEA. The CDR3 is 15 residues long.